This entry features one T cell receptor (beta chain) sequence. Its antigen is not known. These data come from a study of shared clonotypes between healthy human individuals. Findings and caveats of the study: What naive subsets generally showed was a larger estimated richness than memory subsets showed. Relative to clonotypes present in all four donors, those not shared had lower generation probabilities.

Germline assignment: CDR1 LNHDA and CDR2 SQIVND (reference sequence). The CDR3 has 16 residues. The V end lost 0 bases, the J end lost 0 bases, and 8 bases lay between the germline ends. Each cell subset's genomic DNA was divided evenly among several immunoSEQ plates. This table comes from immunoSEQ multiplex PCR, and its TCRdb copy is limited to in-frame clones, with some not included. The data show hundreds of thousands of clones, with around 96% seen just once and 0.11% held by the top ten. Selected positively for CCR7 and CD45RO-negative, naive CD8 cells excluded terminally differentiated effector memory CD45RA+ cells.

Sequenced: naive CD8+ T cells sorted from blood. The origin of this receptor is a woman in her 30s in good health. The chain employs TRBV19 and TRBJ1-4; D is undetermined. The CDR3, as DNA: TGTGCCAGTAGTATAGAGGACCGCGCAACTAATGAAAAACTGTTTTTT. Translating it yields CASSIEDRATNEKLFF.